This TCR beta chain was observed in a study of blood T cell repertoires in COVID-19. Study information: Donors in the United States, Italy and Spain gave samples during acute or convalescent COVID-19.

Original processing notes: Cell counts per sample came from amplifying reference gene primers. Data came from immunoSEQ multiplex PCR; TCRdb stores just in-frame clones and leaves some out. V and J calls and clone size follow that table, whereas D and trimming were derived from the DNA. The table includes 130,000 or so clones, about nine tenths detected once. Germline-derived CDR1 and CDR2 are SGHTA and FQGNSA. J lost 4 bases, V lost 5 bases, and 5 bases had no gene match. This CDR3 comprises 14 residues. This TCR was recovered from a middle-aged man with active COVID-19. The sequenced sample consisted of peripheral blood. The J gene is TRBJ1-1, the V gene TRBV7-2; 9 bases line up with TRBD1. For the CDR3, the DNA is TGTGCCAGCAGCCCACAGGGGGCTGGCACTGAAGCTTTCTTT. Protein: CASSPQGAGTEAFF.